This is a list of T cell receptor beta chains from one sample in a study of graft-versus-host responses after intestinal transplantation. Data came from immunoSEQ multiplex PCR; TCRdb stores just in-frame clones and leaves some out. The sample carries nearly 15,000 clones, roughly three fifths recorded once. This specimen was ileum tissue, taken 524 days after transplant. These receptors came from a human patient who received an intestinal transplant, so some T cells may come from the graft donor. Both conserved end residues are part of each CDR3. The D gene is left open where the match is weak. Clone size is given for some rows only: seen once, a few or many times, or a class if the clone is expanded.

TRBV2	-	TRBJ2-3	-	CASSEDGGDTQYF	TGTGCCAGCAGTGAAGATGGAGGGGATACGCAGTATTTT
TRBV19	-	TRBJ2-2	TRBD1	CASTSVPGQGYTGELFF	TGTGCCAGTACCTCGGTCCCGGGACAGGGTTACACCGGGGAGCTGTTTTTT
TRBV29-1	-	TRBJ2-7	-	CSARADGGVYEQYF	TGCAGCGCCAGAGCGGACGGCGGCGTTTACGAGCAGTACTTC
TRBV27	-	TRBJ2-7	TRBD1	CASSRNRGGGYEQYF	TGTGCCAGCAGTCGTAACAGGGGTGGTGGCTACGAGCAGTACTTC
TRBV7-9	-	TRBJ1-1	TRBD1	CASSQSSTGENTEAFF	TGTGCCAGCAGCCAATCCTCGACAGGGGAAAACACTGAAGCTTTCTTT
TRBV21-1	-	TRBJ1-6	-	CASSGQGLHF	TGTGCCAGCAGCGGGCAGGGGTTACACTTT
TRBV7-9	-	TRBJ2-1	TRBD2	CASSLGLANGEQFF	TGTGCCAGCAGCCTGGGACTAGCGAACGGTGAGCAGTTCTTC
TRBV7-2	-	TRBJ2-3	TRBD2	CASSLARGSTDTQYF	TGTGCCAGCAGCTTAGCGCGGGGGAGCACAGATACGCAGTATTTT
TRBV30	-	TRBJ2-2	-	CAWSVWGSYTGELFF	TGTGCCTGGAGTGTATGGGGCAGTTACACCGGGGAGCTGTTTTTT
TRBV12-5	few	TRBJ2-3	-	CASGLDRSTDTQYF	TGTGCTAGTGGACTTGACAGAAGCACAGATACGCAGTATTTT
TRBV6-4	medium-sized	TRBJ2-3	TRBD1	CASSESTGATDTQYF	TGTGCCAGCAGTGAGTCGACAGGGGCCACAGATACGCAGTATTTT
TRBV19	-	TRBJ2-7	TRBD1	CASSFTGQGMYEQYF	TGTGCCAGCAGTTTTACGGGACAGGGGATGTACGAGCAGTACTTC
TRBV25-1	-	TRBJ2-7	-	CASSERDNSYEQYF	TGTGCCAGCAGTGAACGGGACAACTCCTACGAGCAGTACTTC
TRBV7-8	-	TRBJ1-2	TRBD1	CASSLEGGTVYGYTF	TGTGCCAGCAGCTTAGAAGGCGGGACAGTCTATGGCTACACCTTC